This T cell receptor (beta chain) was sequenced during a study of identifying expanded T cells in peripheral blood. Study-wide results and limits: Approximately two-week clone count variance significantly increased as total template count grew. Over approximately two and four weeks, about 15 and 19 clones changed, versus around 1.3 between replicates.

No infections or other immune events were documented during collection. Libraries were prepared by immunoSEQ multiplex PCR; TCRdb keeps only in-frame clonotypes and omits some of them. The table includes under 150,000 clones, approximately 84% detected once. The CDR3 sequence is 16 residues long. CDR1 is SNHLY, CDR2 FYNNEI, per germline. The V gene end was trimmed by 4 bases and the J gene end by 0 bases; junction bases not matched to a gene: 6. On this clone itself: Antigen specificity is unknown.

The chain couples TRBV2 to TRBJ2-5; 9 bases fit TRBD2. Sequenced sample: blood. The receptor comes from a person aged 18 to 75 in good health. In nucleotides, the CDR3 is TGTGCCAGCAGTGTCTCGGCGGGGGGGTACCAAGAGACCCAGTACTTC. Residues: CASSVSAGGYQETQYF.